This record looks at one TCR beta chain sequence and its context. The data derive from a study of blood T cell repertoires in COVID-19. The V gene's germline CDR1 is SEHNR and CDR2 FQNEAQ (reference sequence). V was pared by 5 bases and J by 4 bases, with 17 bases between. The CDR3 sequence is 15 residues long. TCRdb's table, derived via immunoSEQ multiplex PCR, lists solely in-frame clones and lacks some. Among 300,000 to 450,000 clones listed, around 87% were seen once. The specimen was peripheral blood. The chain uses TRBV7-9 and TRBJ1-1; D might be TRBD1 (6 bases). The receptor's source is an older woman with COVID-19, enrolled during active disease. This CDR3 is CASSPKSQGSTEAFF. The CDR3 bases are TGTGCCAGCAGCCCCAAATCACAGGGCAGCACTGAAGCTTTCTTT.